The 10 T cell receptor beta chains presented below share a single source sample, sequenced in a study of blood T cells in healthy people across ages (dated by TCRdb to 2015 to 2017). Libraries came from 5' RACE. The reads were generated on an Illumina HiSeq 2500. A second PCR of about 7 to 12 cycles was run with a J-beta primer mix and a sample-barcoded 5' primer. TCRdb itself trimmed the public reads at Q25 with fastp, ran MiXCR and retained productive beta chains. A single entry per CDR3 protein holds the most common genes and DNA from its merged rows. In all, the sample holds approximately 900,000 distinct CDR3 sequences, and just under 30% of those were seen once. 10% to 13% of the sample is held by the ten biggest clonotypes. The sample was also reused in another study, on T cells of mothers and their children.

Sequencing input: blood. The receptors were sampled from a woman between 35 and 50 years old in good health.

The sample holds one count of this clonotype. This clone may be a read error of a much larger clone one base away. The genes are TRBV20-1 and TRBJ2-1; D remains unclear. The J call is doubtful: the DNA matches TRBJ2-7 better. Germline V lookup: CDR1 DFQATT, CDR2 SNEGSKA (reference sequence). The CDR3 length is 14 residues. The CDR3 loop reads CSARAYRAYNEQYF. The CDR3 bases are TGCAGTGCAAGGGCCTACCGGGCGTACAATGAGCAGTACTTC.

This clonotype has a handful of counts. The chain is built from TRBV7-6 and TRBJ2-5, with a tentative D call TRBD2 (7 bases). Germline-derived CDR1 and CDR2 are SGHVS and FNYEAQ. This CDR3 comprises 14 residues. V was pared by 4 bases and J by 1 base, with 10 bases between. The CDR3 reads CASSSRGAQETQYF. The CDR3 DNA follows: TGTGCCAGCAGCTCCCGGGGGGCCCAAGAGACCCAGTACTTC.

The rearrangement joins TRBV28 to TRBJ2-7; 8 nucleotides match TRBD1. With 7 bases clipped from V and 7 bases from J, the junction kept 15 bases outside the gene matches. The germline V gene has CDR1 MDHEN and CDR2 SYDVKM. CDR3 length: 15 residues. CDR3 DNA: TGTGCCAGCACTTCCGGGACAGGCTCCTACAATGAGCAGTACTTC. It is translated as CASTSGTGSYNEQYF.

The chain links TRBV11-1 to TRBJ1-1; perhaps TRBD1 as D (6 bases). The V end lost 5 bases, the J end lost 7 bases, and 20 bases lay between the germline ends. This CDR3 contains 15 residues. CDR1 and CDR2 from the germline V gene are SGHAT and FQDESV (reference sequence). CDR3 amino acids: CASSPRAGPGVEAFF. The CDR3 DNA follows: TGTGCCAGCAGCCCCCGGGCTGGGCCAGGGGTTGAAGCTTTCTTT.

CDR3 sequence: CASSLRTGADLGNEQFF. CDR3 sequence (DNA): TGTGCCAGCAGCCTCCGAACGGGGGCCGACTTAGGAAATGAGCAGTTCTTC. V usage is TRBV11-2 and J usage is TRBJ2-1; either TRBD1 or TRBD2 may fit D (6 bases each). There are 17 residues in the CDR3. Trimming stripped 5 bases from V and 7 bases from J, with 24 bases between. Germline V CDR1 and CDR2: SGHAT, FQNNGV.

The V gene is TRBV30, the J gene TRBJ2-3; 9 bases agree with TRBD1. This CDR3 comprises 16 residues. V dropped 4 bases and J dropped 2; count of bases not matched to a gene: 10. In germline, CDR1 is GTSNPN, CDR2 SVGIG (reference sequence). The CDR3 loop is CAWTQGTGTVTDTQYF. The CDR3 DNA follows: TGTGCCTGGACTCAAGGGACAGGGACCGTCACAGATACGCAGTATTTT.

This clonotype was seen a handful of times. J is TRBJ2-2 and V is TRBV10-3; 8 bases map to TRBD1. Germline V gene lookup returns CDR1 ENHRY and CDR2 SYGVKD. This CDR3 has 16 residues. With V trimmed by 5 bases and J by 4 bases, 9 bases remained unmatched. CDR3 in amino acids: CAISRPTGGITGELFF. CDR3 DNA sequence: TGTGCCATCAGTCGACCCACAGGGGGGATCACCGGGGAGCTGTTTTTT.

The gene calls are TRBV24-1 and TRBJ2-1; TRBD1 might be the D (5 bases). V was cut by 1 base and J by 8 bases, with 17 bases left in between. Germline lookup yields CDR1 KGHDR and CDR2 SFDVKD. The CDR3 is made up of 16 amino acids. As DNA, the CDR3 is TGTGCCACCAGTGATTTTTGGGGCGCAGGGTACGATGAGCAGTTCTTC. Its translation: CATSDFWGAGYDEQFF.

This clonotype was picked up many times. This chain connects TRBV18 to TRBJ2-1, with D maybe TRBD1 (6 bases). The germline V gene has CDR1 KGHSH and CDR2 LQKENI. The ends were cut back, 5 bases at V and 3 bases at J, with 14 bases in the middle. The CDR3 length is 15 residues. The CDR3 sequence is CASSSTTGYYNEQFF. Written as DNA, the CDR3 is TGTGCCAGCTCATCGACGACAGGTTACTACAATGAGCAGTTCTTC.

The chain links TRBV3-1 to TRBJ2-1, with 9 bases aligning to TRBD2. The trim removed 3 bases at V and 13 bases at J, leaving 19 bases unmatched. Germline lookup yields CDR1 LGHDT and CDR2 YNNKEL (reference sequence). CDR3 length: 17 amino acids. The CDR3 nucleotides read TGTGCCAGCAGCCAGCTATACACTAGCGGGCGTCAAGAGACCCAGTTCTTC. Translation gives CASSQLYTSGRQETQFF.